Listed below are T cell receptor beta chains from one sample, sequenced in a study of T cells after yellow fever vaccination. TCRdb itself ran the 5' RACE reads through MiXCR, one entry per CDR3 protein. This table holds a few hundred thousand distinct CDR3 sequences, 8.7% found once. The sequencing here drew on PBMCs, taken on the day of the first yellow fever vaccination. The receptors stem from a man aged 18 to 29 who received the YFV17D yellow fever vaccine. CDR3s include the opening cysteine and the closing phenylalanine or tryptophan. A D gene is named only where the DNA matches it firmly. Only some rows state a clone size, as once, few, many or a class for expanded clones.

V	J	D	size	CDR3	DNA
TRBV7-2	TRBJ1-1	.	many	CASSLTRWNTEAFF	TGTGCCAGCAGCTTAACGCGGTGGAACACTGAAGCTTTCTTT
TRBV9	TRBJ1-6	.	few	CASNEGLDSPLHF	TGTGCCAGCAACGAGGGACTTGATTCACCCCTCCACTTT
TRBV20-1	TRBJ1-2	.	few	CSARGGSVYGYTF	TGCAGTGCTAGAGGGGGCAGCGTCTATGGCTACACCTTC
TRBV7-9	TRBJ2-3	.	few	CASSSFPSLGQYF	TGTGCCAGCAGTTCGTTCCCCTCCCTAGGGCAGTATTTT
TRBV7-9	TRBJ2-3	.	.	CASSQAGSDTQYF	TGTGCCAGCAGTCAGGCGGGGTCCGATACGCAGTATTTT
TRBV9	TRBJ1-4	.	.	CASTSGSANEKLFF	TGTGCCAGCACGTCGGGGTCGGCTAATGAAAAACTGTTTTTT
TRBV11-2	TRBJ2-3	.	few	CASSFAEGGRPYF	TGTGCCAGCAGCTTCGCCGAGGGGGGGCGCCCGTATTTT
TRBV4-3	TRBJ1-5	.	.	CASSPEWSGDQPQHF	TGCGCCAGCAGCCCAGAATGGTCGGGGGATCAGCCCCAGCATTTT
TRBV5-1	TRBJ1-4	TRBD1	few	CASSLGPQGAQSEKLFF	TGCGCCAGCAGCTTGGGACCTCAGGGGGCGCAAAGTGAAAAACTGTTTTTT
TRBV12-3/TRBV12-4	TRBJ1-5	.	.	CASSLAAFDQPQHF	TGTGCCAGCAGTCTCGCCGCCTTTGATCAGCCCCAGCATTTT
TRBV7-7	TRBJ2-1	TRBD2	.	CASRRLAGGQDEQFF	TGTGCCAGCCGCCGACTAGCGGGGGGTCAGGATGAGCAGTTCTTC
TRBV9	TRBJ2-3	TRBD2	.	CASSVAASGRTDTQYF	TGTGCCAGCAGCGTAGCAGCTAGCGGGCGCACAGATACGCAGTATTTT
TRBV5-1	TRBJ1-4	.	.	CASSLEGTGEKLFF	TGCGCCAGCAGCTTGGAGGGCACAGGGGAAAAACTGTTTTTT
TRBV29-1	TRBJ2-5	.	many	CSVVALGDEGETQYF	TGCAGCGTTGTTGCCTTAGGGGATGAGGGAGAGACCCAGTACTTC
TRBV12-3/TRBV12-4	TRBJ1-5	.	.	CASSSAGSLNQPQHF	TGTGCCAGCAGTTCGGCAGGGTCCCTCAATCAGCCCCAGCATTTT
TRBV9	TRBJ2-7	TRBD1	.	CASSRAGQGIGYEQYF	TGTGCCAGCAGCCGCGCTGGACAGGGTATCGGCTACGAGCAGTACTTC
TRBV6-5	TRBJ1-2	TRBD1	few	CASSRQGYGYTF	TGTGCCAGCAGCCGACAGGGGTACGGCTACACCTTC
TRBV27	TRBJ2-3	TRBD2	many	CASSFVAGVDTQYF	TGTGCCAGCAGTTTCGTAGCGGGGGTGGATACGCAGTATTTT
TRBV7-3	TRBJ2-1	TRBD2	.	CASSSTASGGAYEQFF	TGTGCCAGCAGCTCCACAGCTAGCGGGGGGGCTTATGAGCAGTTCTTC
TRBV10-3	TRBJ1-1	TRBD1	few	CAISDDRDNTEAFF	TGTGCCATCAGTGATGACAGGGACAACACTGAAGCTTTCTTT
TRBV6-4	TRBJ1-5	.	.	CALIRQPQHF	TGTGCCCTGATCCGGCAGCCCCAGCATTTT
TRBV7-9	TRBJ2-1	.	many	CASSFLTVTYNEQFF	TGTGCCAGCAGCTTTTTGACGGTTACCTACAATGAGCAGTTCTTC
TRBV12-5	TRBJ2-6	.	.	CASGSTPGFSGANVLTF	TGTGCTAGTGGTTCCACCCCAGGGTTTTCAGGGGCCAACGTCCTGACTTTC
TRBV3-1	TRBJ2-5	.	.	CASSRRWGTLETQYF	TGTGCCAGCAGCCGCAGGTGGGGGACTCTAGAGACCCAGTACTTC
TRBV12-3/TRBV12-4	TRBJ1-2	TRBD1	many	CASSLDRAFEGYTF	TGTGCCAGCAGTTTGGACAGGGCATTTGAGGGCTACACCTTC
TRBV7-6	TRBJ1-5	.	.	CASGWDQPQHF	TGTGCCAGCGGGTGGGATCAGCCCCAGCATTTT
TRBV6-5	TRBJ1-2	.	.	CASSYRALYGYTF	TGTGCCAGCAGCTACAGGGCACTCTATGGCTACACCTTC
TRBV20-1	TRBJ1-1	.	many	CSATLDRNTEAFF	TGCAGTGCTACCCTAGACAGGAACACTGAAGCTTTCTTT
TRBV11-2	TRBJ2-3	.	.	CASSLGLDGTQYF	TGTGCCAGCAGCTTAGGACTAGATGGTACGCAGTATTTT
TRBV6-1	TRBJ1-5	.	few	CASSPVPNQPQHF	TGTGCCAGCAGCCCCGTCCCCAATCAGCCCCAGCATTTT
TRBV4-1	TRBJ1-1	.	.	CASSQESRPNTEAFF	TGCGCCAGCAGCCAAGAGAGCAGGCCGAACACTGAAGCTTTCTTT
TRBV20-1	TRBJ2-3	.	few	CSARDIGLDTQYF	TGCAGTGCTAGAGACATCGGTTTAGATACGCAGTATTTT
TRBV7-2	TRBJ2-2	.	few	CASSLGSGTVNTGELFF	TGTGCCAGCAGCTTAGGCTCAGGGACCGTGAACACCGGGGAGCTGTTTTTT
TRBV5-1	TRBJ2-2	TRBD1	.	CASSPGTGREELFF	TGCGCCAGCAGTCCCGGGACAGGACGAGAAGAGCTGTTTTTT
TRBV7-9	TRBJ2-7	.	few	CASSLVVGIVDEQYF	TGTGCCAGCAGCTTAGTGGTAGGAATAGTCGACGAGCAGTACTTC
TRBV7-2	TRBJ2-1	TRBD2	once	CSSSFGLAGGSEQFF	TGTTCCAGCAGCTTCGGACTAGCGGGGGGTTCTGAGCAGTTCTTC
TRBV2	TRBJ1-2	TRBD1	few	CASSDGDRGYGYTF	TGTGCCAGCAGTGATGGGGACAGGGGCTATGGCTACACCTTC
TRBV12-3/TRBV12-4	TRBJ1-2	TRBD1	many	CASTSFRDSRRYTF	TGTGCCAGCACCTCATTCCGGGACAGTCGACGCTACACCTTC
TRBV5-1	TRBJ2-7	.	few	CASSLGLQSYEQYF	TGCGCCAGCAGCTTGGGATTACAGTCCTACGAGCAGTACTTC
TRBV18	TRBJ1-1	.	.	CASSPGHVWLTEAFF	TGTGCCAGCTCACCCGGACACGTTTGGTTGACTGAAGCTTTCTTT
TRBV4-1	TRBJ2-3	TRBD2	many	CASSQVGLVTDTQYF	TGCGCCAGCAGCCAAGTGGGACTAGTAACAGATACGCAGTATTTT
TRBV15	TRBJ2-2	TRBD1	few	CATRTGQGTFGELFF	TGTGCCACCAGAACGGGACAGGGGACTTTCGGGGAGCTGTTTTTT
TRBV5-5	TRBJ1-5	.	few	CASSLGARGNQPQHF	TGTGCCAGCAGCTTGGGGGCGAGGGGCAATCAGCCCCAGCATTTT
TRBV12-3/TRBV12-4	TRBJ2-2	.	.	CASSSDSYTGELFF	TGTGCCAGCAGTTCAGACAGTTACACCGGGGAGCTGTTTTTT
TRBV5-1	TRBJ1-6	.	many	CASSFEGQDSPLHF	TGCGCCAGCAGCTTTGAGGGGCAGGATTCACCCCTCCACTTT
TRBV18	TRBJ1-2	.	few	CASSPPDRQYGYTF	TGTGCCAGCTCACCACCAGACAGACAATATGGCTACACCTTC
TRBV4-2	TRBJ2-7	.	.	CASSPRTVRGGAGEQYF	TGTGCCAGCAGCCCCAGGACGGTTCGGGGCGGGGCGGGCGAGCAGTACTTC
TRBV18	TRBJ2-7	TRBD1	few	CASSRWTGGTTRGQYF	TGTGCCAGCTCCCGATGGACAGGTGGGACGACTCGGGGGCAGTACTTC
TRBV19	TRBJ2-5	.	.	CASSIFGAETQYF	TGTGCCAGTAGTATCTTCGGGGCAGAGACCCAGTACTTC
TRBV27	TRBJ1-4	.	.	CASGIWGDEKLFF	TGTGCCAGCGGGATTTGGGGGGATGAAAAACTGTTTTTT
TRBV5-4	TRBJ2-3	.	.	CASSLGTREDTQYF	TGTGCCAGCAGCTTGGGGACAAGGGAGGATACGCAGTATTTT
TRBV6-2/TRBV6-3	TRBJ2-3	TRBD2	.	CASSWATSGLDTQYF	TGTGCCAGCAGTTGGGCGACTAGCGGATTAGATACGCAGTATTTT
TRBV4-2	TRBJ2-7	.	.	CASSQDGQPIYEQYF	TGTGCCAGCAGCCAAGATGGACAGCCGATCTACGAGCAGTACTTC
TRBV7-8	TRBJ2-3	.	few	CATASYQGTGTDTQYF	TGTGCCACCGCCTCTTATCAGGGCACAGGCACAGATACGCAGTATTTT
TRBV5-1	TRBJ1-4	.	.	CASSLDSSFVEKLFF	TGCGCCAGCAGCTTGGACTCCAGCTTCGTTGAAAAACTGTTTTTT
TRBV18	TRBJ1-5	.	.	CASSPDSYQPQHF	TGTGCCAGCTCACCAGACAGCTATCAGCCCCAGCATTTT
TRBV20-1	TRBJ1-5	.	.	CSASPRADQPQHF	TGCAGTGCTAGTCCCAGGGCCGATCAGCCCCAGCATTTT
TRBV10-1	TRBJ1-3	TRBD1	few	CASSATTTGSSGNTIYF	TGCGCCAGCAGCGCCACCACGACAGGGAGCTCTGGAAACACCATATATTTT
TRBV4-3	TRBJ2-1	TRBD2	.	CASSQDLLAYNEQFF	TGCGCCAGCAGCCAAGATCTACTAGCGTACAATGAGCAGTTCTTC